This T cell receptor (beta chain) was observed in a study of OX40 agonist ivuxolimab in advanced cancers. In the study overall: Patients were infused with ivuxolimab every 2 weeks at 0.01 to 10 mg/kg. Males comprised about 78% of the group, whose mean age was approximately 60 years (range 23 to 79).

Germline V lookup: CDR1 SGHRS, CDR2 YFSETQ. The CDR3 is 13 residues long. V was shortened by 4 bases and J by 6 bases, with 13 bases between the two germline ends. Some clones are missing from TCRdb's copy, which holds only in-frame ones; the method was immunoSEQ multiplex PCR. The data hold roughly 55,000 clones, with 80% observed a single time. The receptor comes from an adult with an advanced solid tumor such as melanoma, head and neck, liver or kidney cancer. The chain couples TRBV5-1 to TRBJ1-1; possible D gene TRBD1, 5 bases. Sequencing used CD4+ or CD8+ T cells sorted from blood, obtained in a trial of the OX40 agonist ivuxolimab. CDR3 in amino acids: CASSKLGGSEAFF. The DNA for the CDR3 is TGCGCCAGCAGCAAATTGGGGGGGTCTGAAGCTTTCTTT.